One sample yielded the 21 T cell receptor gamma chains listed below, sequenced in a study of γδ T cells in repeated Plasmodium falciparum infection. TCRdb re-processed the multiplex PCR reads using CATT. The sample consists of roughly 32,000 gamma-chain clones, more than 1.4% of them appearing once. Vgamma9/Vdelta2+ and Vdelta2-negative gammadelta T cells were flow-sorted from PBMC for bulk sequencing. Sequencing was carried out using gamma-delta T cells from blood. Receptor source: a pool of human donors (malaria-infected and uninfected, not separated).

This clone was recorded many times. The rearrangement uses TRGV4 and TRGJ1 or TRGJ2. Germline CDR1 EGSTGY, CDR2 YDSYTSSV. V dropped 2 bases and J dropped 6; count of bases not matched to a gene: 4. The CDR3 has 12 amino acids. CDR3 nucleotide sequence: TGTGCCACCTGGGATGTTACTTATAAGAAACTCTTT. It yields the protein CATWDVTYKKLF.

About this clone itself: A far more abundant clone sits one base away, making this likely a read error. This chain joins TRGV8 and TRGJ1 or TRGJ2. Here the J gene was assigned by germline matching of the DNA, as TCRdb has none. CDR3 size: 12 residues. Germline loops: CDR1 VENAVY, CDR2 YDSYNSRV. The junction had 8 bases not matched to a gene; V was cut back by 5 bases and J by 7 bases. CDR3 bases: TGTGCCACCTGGGGCGCTTACTATAAGAAACTCTTT. This codes for CATWGAYYKKLF.

In the case of this clone: This likely reflects a read error, since a far larger clone is one base away. Other DNA sequences in this sample translate to the same CDR3. A V gene of TRGV9 was called, but no J gene was assigned. Germline assignment: CDR1 GITISATS and CDR2 ISYDGTV (reference sequence). This CDR3 has 17 residues. The CDR3 bases are TGTGCCTTGTGGGAGGTCACTCTGTGGGACATTTATTATAAGAAGCTCTTT. Protein product: CALWEVTLWDIYYKKLF.

This clone was counted at least ten times. TCRdb records a much larger clone's protein for this DNA, with a difference at residue 3 that likely arises from a read error; the protein given is the translation of the DNA. The chain is built from TRGV5 and TRGJ1 or TRGJ2. Germline CDR1 reads VINAFY; CDR2 reads YDVSNSKD. The CDR3 loop spans 14 amino acids. The CDR3 DNA sequence: TGTGCCGCCTGGGACGGTCAGAATTATTATAAGAAACTCTTT. Residues: CAAWDGQNYYKKLF.

This clone was picked up a small number of times. TCRdb shows a much larger clone's protein in place of this DNA's translation, and the two differ at residue 6, likely through a read error; the protein shown is translated from the DNA. The chain employs TRGV9 and TRGJ1 or TRGJ2. The J gene is absent in TCRdb and was assigned here via DNA matching to germline. The V and J ends lost 2 bases and 12 bases, in that order; junction bases with no gene match: 13. The CDR3 totals 13 residues. In germline, CDR1 is GITISATS, CDR2 ISYDGTV (reference sequence). Here the CDR3 reads CALWEARDGGKLF. In nucleotides, the CDR3 is TGTGCCTTGTGGGAGGCGCGGGATGGGGGGAAACTCTTT.

This clone was recorded a few times. The TCRdb protein comes from a much larger clone and disagrees with this DNA's translation at residue 7, likely due to a read error; the protein given here is derived from the DNA. This chain connects TRGV9 to TRGJ1 or TRGJ2. The germline V gene has CDR1 GITISATS and CDR2 ISYDGTV (reference sequence). The CDR3 has 12 residues. Trimming removed 0 bases from V and 12 bases from J; junction bases left unmatched: 8. The CDR3 is CALWEVKGTKLF. The CDR3, as DNA: TGTGCCTTGTGGGAGGTGAAGGGAACGAAACTCTTT.

This clone was seen more than once but under ten times. This DNA's translation and the protein TCRdb lists, from a much larger clone, do not match at residue 8, likely due to a read error; the protein shown is translated from the DNA. The chain couples TRGV4 to TRGJ1 or TRGJ2. TCRdb records no J gene; here it was assigned by comparing the DNA to germline. This CDR3 region has 11 residues. V was clipped by 3 bases and J by 12 bases; unmatched bases: 8. Germline assignment: CDR1 EGSTGY and CDR2 YDSYTSSV. The CDR3 DNA is TGTGCCACCTGGGATAATCGGGGGAAACTCTTT. It translates to CATWDNRGKLF.

This clone was picked up a small number of times. The TCRdb record carries a much larger clone's protein, which differs from this DNA's translation at residue 8; a read error is the likely cause, and the protein listed here is the DNA translation. This chain uses TRGV3 with TRGJ1 or TRGJ2. Since TCRdb gives no J gene, matching the DNA to germline was used here to assign it. The CDR3 spans 13 residues. Unmatched junction bases numbered 11, after V lost 0 bases and J lost 12 bases. Germline-derived CDR1 and CDR2 are VTNTFY and YDVSTARD (reference sequence). CDR3 DNA sequence: TGTGCCACCTGGGACAGGCCAACGGTAGGGAAACTCTTT. Translation: CATWDRPTVGKLF.

This clone was detected many times. The V gene is TRGV3, the J gene TRGJP2. TCRdb carries no J gene annotation; the J gene was assigned here by matching the DNA with germline. V lost 3 bases to trimming and J lost 0 bases; unmatched junction nucleotides: 4. CDR1 and CDR2 (germline): VTNTFY, YDVSTARD (reference sequence). The CDR3 consists of 15 residues. The CDR3 is CATWDPYSSDWIKTF. The CDR3 bases are TGTGCCACCTGGGACCCCTATAGTAGTGATTGGATCAAGACGTTT.

Details on this clone: TCRdb records a much larger clone's protein for this DNA, with a difference at residue 6 that likely arises from a read error; the protein given is the translation of the DNA. The genes are TRGV9 and TRGJ1 or TRGJ2. Assignment of the J gene here rests on matching the DNA to germline, because TCRdb gives none. This CDR3 spans 13 amino acids. The germline gives CDR1 GITISATS, CDR2 ISYDGTV (reference sequence). V was pared by 3 bases and J by 8 bases, with 10 bases of the junction left unmatched. The CDR3 sequence is CALWEMRFHKKLF. CDR3 nucleotides: TGTGCCTTGTGGGAGATGCGGTTTCATAAGAAACTCTTT.

This clone was detected only a few times. The TCRdb protein comes from a much larger clone and disagrees with this DNA's translation at residue 11, likely due to a read error; the protein given here is derived from the DNA. The chain has TRGV9 and TRGJP. The J gene was missing in TCRdb and was found by matching the end of the DNA to germline. V lost 0 bases to trimming and J lost 11 bases; unmatched junction nucleotides: 13. CDR3 length: 18 amino acids. Germline CDR1 reads GITISATS; CDR2 reads ISYDGTV (reference sequence). The CDR3 nucleotides read TGTGCCTTGTGGGAGGTGTCGGCAGACGTTGTGGGCAAAAAAATCAAGGTATTT. Translated: CALWEVSADVVGKKIKVF.

This clone was found many times. This sequence is one base from a far larger clone and is likely a read error. This specimen includes other DNA sequences encoding the same CDR3. This CDR3 is CALWEVSQGLSNYYKKLF. The CDR3 DNA reads TGTGCCCTGTGGGAGGTATCCCAAGGGCTATCGAATTATTATAAGAAACTCTTT. The chain employs TRGV9 and TRGJ1 or TRGJ2. In the absence of a J gene in TCRdb, the DNA was matched to germline to assign it here. This CDR3 region has 18 residues. Germline V lookup: CDR1 GITISATS, CDR2 ISYDGTV (reference sequence).

This clone was seen ten or more times. The amino acid sequence in TCRdb belongs to a much larger clone and departs from this DNA's translation at residue 11, likely a sequencing read error; the sequence shown is translated from the DNA. This rearrangement joins TRGV9 to TRGJ1 or TRGJ2. Germline CDR1 GITISATS, CDR2 ISYDGTV (reference sequence). The CDR3 length is 14 residues. CDR3 sequence: CALWEPKTYYRKLF. The CDR3 DNA sequence: TGTGCCTTGTGGGAGCCGAAGACTTATTATAGGAAACTCTTT.

This clone rates as medium-sized. The identical CDR3 is also encoded by other nucleotide sequences in the sample. J is TRGJP and V is TRGV9. The CDR3 is made up of 17 amino acids. Trimming removed 1 base from V and 6 bases from J; junction bases left unmatched: 6. Germline lookup yields CDR1 GITISATS and CDR2 ISYDGTV (reference sequence). The CDR3 is CALWEVSLELGKKIKVF. The CDR3 nucleotides are TGTGCCTTGTGGGAGGTTAGCTTAGAGTTGGGCAAAAAAATCAAGGTATTT.

Note on this clone: A far larger clone is one base from this, pointing to a likely read error. This sample includes further DNA sequences coding for the same CDR3. The chain has TRGV9 and TRGJ1 or TRGJ2. TCRdb records no J gene; here it was assigned by comparing the DNA to germline. The CDR3 is made up of 13 amino acids. Germline lookup yields CDR1 GITISATS and CDR2 ISYDGTV (reference sequence). Trimming at V came to 0 bases and at J to 10 bases, leaving 9 bases not matched to a gene. Here the CDR3 DNA reads TGTGCCTTGTGGGAGGTGCATGGATACAAGAAACTCTTT. Protein sequence: CALWEVHGYKKLF.

This clone came up a few times. The protein that TCRdb holds for this DNA derives from a much larger clone and differs from the translated DNA at residue 12, which likely indicates a read error; the protein shown here is translated from the DNA. For the V gene the call is TRGV9; the J gene has no call. CDR1 is GITISATS and CDR2 is ISYDGTV in the germline V gene (reference sequence). There are 14 residues in the CDR3. The CDR3 reads CALWARPLYYKELF. CDR3 bases: TGTGCCTTGTGGGCCCGTCCTCTTTATTATAAGGAACTCTTT.

As for this clone: This sequence is one base from a far larger clone and is likely a read error. The same CDR3 is also encoded by other DNA sequences in this sample. The rearrangement uses TRGV3 and TRGJ1 or TRGJ2. No J segment appears in TCRdb, so it was assigned here by matching the sequence to germline. This CDR3 is built from 13 residues. Germline V CDR1 and CDR2: VTNTFY, YDVSTARD (reference sequence). V lost 0 bases, J lost 10 bases, and 9 bases stayed unmatched. CDR3: CATWDRLGEKKLF. The CDR3 region has the DNA TGTGCCACCTGGGACAGGTTGGGTGAGAAGAAACTCTTT.

On this clone itself: TCRdb lists the protein of a much larger clone for this DNA, which differs at residue 3, so this is likely a read error; the protein given here is translated from the DNA itself. V gene TRGV5 combines with J gene TRGJ1 or TRGJ2. TCRdb supplies no J gene; here it was assigned by aligning the nucleotide sequence to germline. CDR1 VINAFY and CDR2 YDVSNSKD come from the germline V gene. This CDR3 has 13 amino acids. CDR3: CAAWDRPSSKKLF. The CDR3, as DNA: TGTGCCGCCTGGGACAGGCCCAGCTCTAAGAAACTCTTT.

This clone has just a few counts. This DNA's translation and the protein TCRdb lists, from a much larger clone, do not match at residue 10, likely due to a read error; the protein shown is translated from the DNA. The genes are TRGV3 and TRGJ1 or TRGJ2. The CDR3 runs 12 residues. Germline loops: CDR1 VTNTFY, CDR2 YDVSTARD (reference sequence). The CDR3 coding sequence is TGTGCCACCTGGGACAGGGATTATAAGAGACTCTTT. It encodes CATWDRDYKRLF.

This clone occurred a few times. TCRdb lists the protein of a much larger clone for this DNA, which differs at residue 5, so this is likely a read error; the protein given here is translated from the DNA itself. This chain uses TRGV9 with TRGJ1 or TRGJ2. As TCRdb names no J gene, one was assigned here on the basis of a DNA match to germline. This CDR3 has 14 amino acids. J was trimmed by 2 bases and V by 5 bases; bases with no gene match: 9. Germline lookup yields CDR1 GITISATS and CDR2 ISYDGTV (reference sequence). The chain's CDR3 is CALWGSLHYYKKLF. CDR3 nucleotides: TGTGCCTTGTGGGGGTCCCTTCATTATTATAAGAAACTCTTT.

Turning to this clone: The protein recorded in TCRdb matches a much larger clone and deviates from this DNA's translation at residue 16, suggesting a read error; the protein here is obtained by translating the DNA. CDR3 DNA: TGTGCCTTGTGGGAGGTCCGGGCAGGTGGGGGCAAAAAAATCAAGATATTT. It codes for CALWEVRAGGGKKIKIF. This chain joins TRGV9 and TRGJP1. TCRdb gives no J gene; it was assigned here by matching the DNA to germline. Germline V gene lookup returns CDR1 GITISATS and CDR2 ISYDGTV (reference sequence). The CDR3 covers 17 residues. The V gene end was trimmed by 1 base and the J gene end by 15 bases; junction bases not matched to a gene: 23.